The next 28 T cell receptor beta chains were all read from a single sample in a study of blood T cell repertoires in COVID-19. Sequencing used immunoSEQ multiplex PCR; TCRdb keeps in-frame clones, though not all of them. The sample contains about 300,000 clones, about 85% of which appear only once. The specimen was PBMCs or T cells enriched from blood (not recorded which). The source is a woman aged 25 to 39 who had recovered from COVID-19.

The CDR3 loop is CASSLATGITLGNEQFF. CDR3 coding DNA: TGTGCCAGCAGCTTGGCAACAGGGATAACCCTTGGGAATGAGCAGTTCTTC. The V and J genes are TRBV4-2 and TRBJ2-1; D might be TRBD1 (6 bases). The CDR3 is 17 residues long. In germline, CDR1 is LGHNA, CDR2 YNFKEQ. Trimming cost V 5 bases and J 7 bases, with 24 bases left between them.

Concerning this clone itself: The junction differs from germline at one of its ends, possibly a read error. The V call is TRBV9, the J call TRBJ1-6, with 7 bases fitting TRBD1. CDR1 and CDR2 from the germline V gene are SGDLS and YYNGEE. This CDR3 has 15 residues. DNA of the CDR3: TGTGCCAGCAGCGATGGGGGCAGGGGGAATTCCCCCCTCCACTTT. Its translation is CASSDGGRGNSPLHF. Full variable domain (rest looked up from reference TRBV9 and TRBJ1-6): DSGVTQTPKHLITATGQRVTLRCSPRSGDLSVYWYQQSLDQGLQFLIQYYNGEERAKGNILERFSAQQFPDLHSELNLSSLELGDSALYFCASSDGGRGNSPLHFGNGTRLTVT.

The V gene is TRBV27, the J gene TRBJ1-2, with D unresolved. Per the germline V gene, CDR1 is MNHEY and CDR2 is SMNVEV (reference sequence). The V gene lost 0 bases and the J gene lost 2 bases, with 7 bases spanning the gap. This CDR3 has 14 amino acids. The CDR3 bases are TGTGCCAGCAGTTTATCGAGGGCCAACTATGGCTACACCTTC. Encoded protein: CASSLSRANYGYTF.

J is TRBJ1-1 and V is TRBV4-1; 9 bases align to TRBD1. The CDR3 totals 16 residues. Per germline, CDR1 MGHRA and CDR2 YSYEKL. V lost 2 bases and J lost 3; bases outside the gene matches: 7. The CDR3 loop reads CASSQWAQGADTEAFF. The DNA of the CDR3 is TGCGCCAGCAGCCAATGGGCACAGGGGGCGGACACTGAAGCTTTCTTT.

In DNA form, the CDR3 reads TGTGCCAGCAGCTTAGAAGGGACTAGCGGTTACGAGCAGTACTTC. Amino acid sequence: CASSLEGTSGYEQYF. The rearrangement joins TRBV7-2 to TRBJ2-7; 11 bases line up with TRBD2. Germline V lookup: CDR1 SGHTA, CDR2 FQGNSA. The length of the CDR3 is 15 residues. V was pared by 1 base and J by 4 bases, with 3 bases of the junction left unmatched.

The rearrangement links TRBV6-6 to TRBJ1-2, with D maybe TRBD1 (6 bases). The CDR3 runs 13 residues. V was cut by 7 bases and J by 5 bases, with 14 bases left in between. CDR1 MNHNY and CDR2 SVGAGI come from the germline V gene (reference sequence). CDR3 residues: CASTQQGPYGYTF. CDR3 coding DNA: TGTGCCAGCACCCAACAGGGACCTTATGGCTACACCTTC.

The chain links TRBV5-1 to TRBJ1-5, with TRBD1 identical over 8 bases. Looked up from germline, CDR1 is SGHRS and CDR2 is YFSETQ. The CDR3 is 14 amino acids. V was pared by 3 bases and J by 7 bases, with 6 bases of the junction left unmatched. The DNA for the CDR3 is TGCGCCAGCAGCTCCAGGGGGCGAGGCCAGCCCCAGCATTTT. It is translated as CASSSRGRGQPQHF.

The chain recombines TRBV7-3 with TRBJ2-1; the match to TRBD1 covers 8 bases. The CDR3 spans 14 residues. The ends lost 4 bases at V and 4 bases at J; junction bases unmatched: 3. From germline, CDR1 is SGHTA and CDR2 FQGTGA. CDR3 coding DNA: TGTGCCAGCAGCTCCCGGGACAGGTACAATGAGCAGTTCTTC. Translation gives CASSSRDRYNEQFF. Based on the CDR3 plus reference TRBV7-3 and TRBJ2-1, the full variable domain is GAGVSQTPSNKVTEKGKYVELRCDPISGHTALYWYRQSLGQGPEFLIYFQGTGAADDSGLPNDRFFAVRPEGSVSTLKIQRTERGDSAVYLCASSSRDRYNEQFFGPGTRLTVL.

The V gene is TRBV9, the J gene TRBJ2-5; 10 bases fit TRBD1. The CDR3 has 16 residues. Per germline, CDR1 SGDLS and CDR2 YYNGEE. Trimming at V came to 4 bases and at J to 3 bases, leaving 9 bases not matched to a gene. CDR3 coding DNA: TGTGCCAGCAGCCTGCGGACAGGGGGTGGGGAAGAGACCCAGTACTTC. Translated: CASSLRTGGGEETQYF.

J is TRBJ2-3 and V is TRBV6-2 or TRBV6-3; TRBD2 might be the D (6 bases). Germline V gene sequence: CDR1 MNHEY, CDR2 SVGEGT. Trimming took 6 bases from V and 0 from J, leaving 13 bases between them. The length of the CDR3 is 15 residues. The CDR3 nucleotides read TGTGCCAGCAGCCCCGTCGGGGGAAGCACAGATACGCAGTATTTT. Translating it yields CASSPVGGSTDTQYF.

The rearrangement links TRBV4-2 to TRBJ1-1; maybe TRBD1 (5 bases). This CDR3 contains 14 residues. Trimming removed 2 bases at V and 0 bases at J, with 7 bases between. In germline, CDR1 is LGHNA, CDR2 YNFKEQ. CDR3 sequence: CASSQSRVNTEAFF. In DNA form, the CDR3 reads TGTGCCAGCAGCCAATCCAGGGTGAACACTGAAGCTTTCTTT.

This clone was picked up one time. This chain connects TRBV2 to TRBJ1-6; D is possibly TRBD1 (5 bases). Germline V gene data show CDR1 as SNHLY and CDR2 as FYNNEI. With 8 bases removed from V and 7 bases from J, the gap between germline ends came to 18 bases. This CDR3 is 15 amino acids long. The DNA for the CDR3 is TGTGCCAGCCAACCCGGGCACGGACAAAATTCACCCCTCCACTTT. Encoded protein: CASQPGHGQNSPLHF.

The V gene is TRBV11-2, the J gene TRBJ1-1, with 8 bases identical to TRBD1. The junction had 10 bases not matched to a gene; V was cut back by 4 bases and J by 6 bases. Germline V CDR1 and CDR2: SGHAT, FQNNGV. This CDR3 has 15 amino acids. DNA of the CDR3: TGTGCCAGCAGCTCCCGGACAGGGTCTTGGTCTGAAGCTTTCTTT. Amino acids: CASSSRTGSWSEAFF.

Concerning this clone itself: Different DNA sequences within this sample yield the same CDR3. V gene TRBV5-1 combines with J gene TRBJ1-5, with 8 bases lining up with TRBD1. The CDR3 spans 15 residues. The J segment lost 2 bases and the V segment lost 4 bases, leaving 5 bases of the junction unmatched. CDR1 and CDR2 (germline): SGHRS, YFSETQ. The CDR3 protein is CASSPTGGGNQPQHF. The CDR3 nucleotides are TGCGCCAGCAGCCCAACAGGGGGAGGCAATCAGCCCCAGCATTTT. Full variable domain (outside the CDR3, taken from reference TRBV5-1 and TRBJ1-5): KAGVTQTPRYLIKTRGQQVTLSCSPISGHRSVSWYQQTPGQGLQFLFEYFSETQRNKGNFPGRFSGRQFSNSRSEMNVSTLELGDSALYLCASSPTGGGNQPQHFGDGTRLSIL.

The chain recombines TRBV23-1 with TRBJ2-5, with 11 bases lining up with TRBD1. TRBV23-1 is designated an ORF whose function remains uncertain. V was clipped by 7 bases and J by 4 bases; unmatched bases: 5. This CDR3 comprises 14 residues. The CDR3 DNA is TGCGCCAGCACCCTCGGGACAGGGGGAGAGACCCAGTACTTC. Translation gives CASTLGTGGETQYF.

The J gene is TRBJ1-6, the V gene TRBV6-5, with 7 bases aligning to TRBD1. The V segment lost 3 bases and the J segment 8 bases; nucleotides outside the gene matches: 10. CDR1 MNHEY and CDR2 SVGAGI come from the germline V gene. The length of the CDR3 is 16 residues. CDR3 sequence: CASSYQDRLWDSPLHF. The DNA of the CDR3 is TGTGCCAGCAGTTATCAGGACAGGCTATGGGATTCACCCCTCCACTTT.

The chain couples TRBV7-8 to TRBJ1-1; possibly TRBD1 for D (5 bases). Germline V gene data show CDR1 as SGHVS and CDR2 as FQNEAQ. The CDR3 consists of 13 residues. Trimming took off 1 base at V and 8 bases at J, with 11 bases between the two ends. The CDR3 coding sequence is TGTGCCAGCAGCTTAGACGTCAGGGCGGAAGCTTTCTTT. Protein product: CASSLDVRAEAFF. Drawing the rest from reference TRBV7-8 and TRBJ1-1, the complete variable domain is GAGVSQSPRYKVAKRGQDVALRCDPISGHVSLFWYQQALGQGPEFLTYFQNEAQLDKSGLPSDRFFAERPEGSVSTLKIQRTQQEDSAVYLCASSLDVRAEAFFGQGTRLTVV.

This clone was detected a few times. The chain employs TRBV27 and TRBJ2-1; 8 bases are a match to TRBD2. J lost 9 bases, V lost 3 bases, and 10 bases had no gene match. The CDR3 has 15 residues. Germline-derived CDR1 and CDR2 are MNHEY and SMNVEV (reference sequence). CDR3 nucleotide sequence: TGTGCCAGCAGTTTTACTAGCGGCCGTACCGGTGAGCAGTTCTTC. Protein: CASSFTSGRTGEQFF.

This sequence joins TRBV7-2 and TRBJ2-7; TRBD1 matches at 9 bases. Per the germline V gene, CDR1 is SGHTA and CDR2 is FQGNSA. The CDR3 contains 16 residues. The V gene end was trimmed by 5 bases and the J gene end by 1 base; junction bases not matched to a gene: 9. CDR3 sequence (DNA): TGTGCCAGCAGCCCAGGGATCGGGACAGGGTCCTACGAGCAGTACTTC. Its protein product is CASSPGIGTGSYEQYF.

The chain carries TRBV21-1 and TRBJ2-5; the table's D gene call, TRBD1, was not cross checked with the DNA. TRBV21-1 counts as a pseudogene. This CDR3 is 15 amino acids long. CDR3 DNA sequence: TGTGCCAGCAGCTGGGACAGGGGATCCGGGGAGACCCAGTACTTC. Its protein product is CASSWDRGSGETQYF.

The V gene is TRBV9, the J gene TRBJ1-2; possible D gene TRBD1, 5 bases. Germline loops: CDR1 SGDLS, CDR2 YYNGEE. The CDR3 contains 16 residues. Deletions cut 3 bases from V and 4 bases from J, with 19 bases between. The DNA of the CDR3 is TGTGCCAGCAGCGCCATAGTGGGGGGTGGTGGCTATGGCTACACCTTC. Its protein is CASSAIVGGGGYGYTF.

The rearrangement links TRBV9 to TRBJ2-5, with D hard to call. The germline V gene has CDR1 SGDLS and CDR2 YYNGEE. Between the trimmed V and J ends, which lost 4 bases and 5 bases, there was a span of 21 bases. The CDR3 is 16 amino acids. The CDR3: CASSPQSGSAGETQYF. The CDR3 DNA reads TGTGCCAGCAGCCCCCAGTCCGGGTCAGCCGGGGAGACCCAGTACTTC.

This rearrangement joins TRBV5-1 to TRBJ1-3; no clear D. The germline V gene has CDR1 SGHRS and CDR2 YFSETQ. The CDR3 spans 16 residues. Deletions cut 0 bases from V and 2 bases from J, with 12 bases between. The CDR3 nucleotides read TGCGCCAGCAGCTTGGTAGCCAAGGCGACTGGAAACACCATATATTTT. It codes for CASSLVAKATGNTIYF.

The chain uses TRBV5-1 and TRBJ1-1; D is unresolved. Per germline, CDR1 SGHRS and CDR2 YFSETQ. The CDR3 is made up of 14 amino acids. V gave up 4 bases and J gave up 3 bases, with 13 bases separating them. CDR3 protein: CASSPGVGDTEAFF. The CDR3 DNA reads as TGCGCCAGCAGCCCGGGAGTCGGGGACACTGAAGCTTTCTTT.

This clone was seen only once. The CDR3 region is CASRDSMNTEAFF. The CDR3 DNA sequence: TGTGCCAGTAGAGACAGTATGAACACTGAAGCTTTCTTT. This rearrangement joins TRBV19 to TRBJ1-1, with a weak D call TRBD1 (5 bases). The CDR3 totals 13 residues. Germline V gene lookup returns CDR1 LNHDA and CDR2 SQIVND (reference sequence). V was shortened by 6 bases and J by 0 bases, with 8 bases between the two germline ends.

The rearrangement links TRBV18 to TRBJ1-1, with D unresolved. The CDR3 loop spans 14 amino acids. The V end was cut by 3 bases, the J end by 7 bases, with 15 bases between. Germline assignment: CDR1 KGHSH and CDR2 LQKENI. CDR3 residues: CASSPPQSPLEAFF. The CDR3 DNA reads TGTGCCAGCTCACCCCCCCAGTCCCCCCTTGAAGCTTTCTTT.

The CDR3 nucleotides are TGCGCCAGCAGCTTGGGGATGGCACCGGGGGAGCAGTACTTC. The encoded protein is CASSLGMAPGEQYF. The genes are TRBV5-1 and TRBJ2-7, with D possibly being TRBD2 (5 bases). Germline values: CDR1 SGHRS, CDR2 YFSETQ. The CDR3 consists of 14 residues. The germline V and J ends were trimmed by 0 bases and 7 bases, with 14 bases remaining between them.

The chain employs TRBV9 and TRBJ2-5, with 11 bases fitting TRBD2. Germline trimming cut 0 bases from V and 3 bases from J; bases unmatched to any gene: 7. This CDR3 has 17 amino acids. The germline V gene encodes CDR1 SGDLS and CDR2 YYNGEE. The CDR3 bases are TGTGCCAGCAGCGTAGGAGGTAGCGGGGGGGCGAAAGAGACCCAGTACTTC. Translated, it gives CASSVGGSGGAKETQYF.